The 9 T cell receptor beta chains listed next were all sequenced from one sample in a study of blood T cell repertoires in COVID-19. Libraries were prepared by immunoSEQ multiplex PCR; TCRdb keeps only in-frame clonotypes and omits some of them. This sample has about 370,000 clones, with 90% found just once. The sample consisted of peripheral blood. Receptors were obtained from a man younger than 35 with active or convalescent COVID-19.

The rearrangement joins TRBV7-2 to TRBJ1-5; no definite D call. Trimming stripped 8 bases from V and 2 bases from J, with 13 bases between. Germline V gene sequence: CDR1 SGHTA, CDR2 FQGNSA. The CDR3 has 14 residues. The CDR3 protein is CASSLSQGNQPQHF. CDR3 in DNA: TGTGCCAGCTCCTTGTCCCAGGGCAATCAGCCCCAGCATTTT.

The chain uses TRBV6-5 and TRBJ2-5, with no clear D. The V end lost 6 bases, the J end lost 5 bases, and 16 bases lay between the germline ends. The CDR3 runs to 14 residues. Germline V gives CDR1 MNHEY, CDR2 SVGAGI. The CDR3 is CASRNQMSSETQYF. CDR3 sequence (DNA): TGTGCCAGCAGGAACCAAATGAGCTCGGAGACCCAGTACTTC.

The chain uses TRBV5-6 and TRBJ1-1, with TRBD1 identical over 8 bases. Germline CDR1 SGHDT, CDR2 YYEEEE. CDR3 length equals 15 residues. V was pared by 4 bases and J by 4 bases, with 9 bases of the junction left unmatched. CDR3 protein: CASSPNRGSSTEAFF. The CDR3 DNA sequence: TGTGCCAGCAGCCCTAACAGGGGGAGTAGCACTGAAGCTTTCTTT.

The chain carries TRBV13 and TRBJ2-1, with 14 nucleotides matching TRBD2. This CDR3 has 19 residues. J was trimmed by 5 bases and V by 4 bases; bases with no gene match: 13. The germline V gene encodes CDR1 PRHDT and CDR2 FYEKMQ (reference sequence). The CDR3 DNA sequence: TGTGCCAGCAGCTCTTCGGGACTAGCGGGAGCCCCCTTGGACAATGAGCAGTTCTTC. As protein: CASSSSGLAGAPLDNEQFF.

The chain carries TRBV24-1 and TRBJ2-2; D not resolved. The CDR3 runs 13 residues. Trimming removed 5 bases at V and 0 bases at J, with 3 bases between. The germline V gene encodes CDR1 KGHDR and CDR2 SFDVKD. CDR3 coding DNA: TGTGCCACCAGTGCCGCGAACACCGGGGAGCTGTTTTTT. Its protein product is CATSAANTGELFF.

The V gene is TRBV7-2, the J gene TRBJ1-5; 9 bases agree with TRBD1. From germline, CDR1 is SGHTA and CDR2 FQGNSA. Trimming at V came to 4 bases and at J to 2 bases, leaving 3 bases not matched to a gene. This CDR3 has 15 amino acids. In DNA, the CDR3 is TGTGCCAGCAGCTCCAGGGACAGGGGCAATCAGCCCCAGCATTTT. Translating it yields CASSSRDRGNQPQHF.

The CDR3 spells CASSYQGARTEAFF. CDR3 DNA sequence: TGTGCCAGCAGTTACCAAGGGGCCAGGACTGAAGCTTTCTTT. The chain recombines TRBV6-5 with TRBJ1-1; tentative D call: TRBD1 (5 bases). This CDR3 region has 14 residues. The V gene lost 2 bases and the J gene lost 5 bases, with 12 bases spanning the gap. Germline V gives CDR1 MNHEY, CDR2 SVGAGI.

CDR3 residues: CSASFAGGNYEQYF. The DNA for the CDR3 is TGCAGTGCTAGTTTCGCAGGGGGCAACTACGAGCAGTACTTC. J is TRBJ2-7 and V is TRBV20-1; 8 bases fit TRBD1. The CDR3 sequence is 14 residues long. The V gene's germline CDR1 is DFQATT and CDR2 SNEGSKA (reference sequence). Trimming cost V 3 bases and J 3 bases; bases outside gene matches: 7.

The table lists this clone with a count of one. This rearrangement joins TRBV9 to TRBJ1-6; no clear D. CDR1 SGDLS and CDR2 YYNGEE come from the germline V gene. V was pared by 0 bases and J by 6 bases, with 10 bases between. CDR3 length: 15 amino acids. The chain's CDR3 is CASSVGPSINSPLHF. The CDR3, as DNA: TGTGCCAGCAGCGTAGGCCCCAGTATTAATTCACCCCTCCACTTT.